The rows below give T cell receptor beta chains drawn from one sample of a study of vaccination effects on CD4 cells after COVID-19. Their target antigens are unknown. Clones were sequenced by immunoSEQ multiplex PCR, and TCRdb holds only the in-frame ones, with some missing. The data contain more than 45,000 clones, approximately 73% of them singletons. Source: CD4+ T cells from PBMCs cultured with HIV peptides, taken before COVID-19 vaccination. All receptors come from a human donor who had a prior SARS-CoV-2 infection. Both conserved end residues are part of each CDR3. The D gene is left open where the match is weak. The size of a clone is reported for some rows only, either as once, few or many, or as a class for expanded clones.

v_call	clone_size	d_call	j_call	cdr3_aa	cdr3_nt
TRBV6-5	NA	NA	TRBJ2-3	CASSPQGRATDTQYF	TGTGCCAGCAGTCCACAGGGTCGGGCCACAGATACGCAGTATTTT
TRBV7-3	NA	NA	TRBJ2-5	CASSYGSQETQYF	TGTGCCAGCAGCTACGGGAGCCAAGAGACCCAGTACTTC
TRBV6-5	NA	TRBD1	TRBJ1-1	CASRAETGTNTEAFF	TGTGCCAGCAGAGCTGAGACAGGGACGAACACTGAAGCTTTCTTT
TRBV5-5	NA	TRBD1	TRBJ1-1	CASSFWTGMNTEAFF	TGTGCCAGCAGCTTCTGGACAGGGATGAACACTGAAGCTTTCTTT
TRBV4-2	few	NA	TRBJ2-1	CASSQGGNRNNEQFF	TGTGCCAGCAGCCAAGGTGGCAACCGAAACAATGAGCAGTTCTTC
TRBV30	NA	NA	TRBJ1-6	CASTTATGTYNSPLHF	TGTGCCTCGACTACTGCGACAGGAACCTATAATTCACCCCTCCACTTT
TRBV20-1	NA	NA	TRBJ2-1	CSASRALNEQFF	TGCAGTGCTAGTAGGGCTCTTAATGAGCAGTTCTTC
TRBV19	NA	NA	TRBJ1-1	CASSPPGHLPVNTEAFF	TGTGCCAGTAGTCCCCCGGGACACCTTCCCGTGAACACTGAAGCTTTCTTT
TRBV9	NA	TRBD1	TRBJ1-3	CASSGTGGLGNTIYF	TGTGCCAGCAGTGGGACAGGGGGACTTGGAAACACCATATATTTT
TRBV5-1	once	NA	TRBJ2-7	CASSPGGSGSYEQYF	TGCGCCAGCAGTCCCGGCGGCTCCGGCTCCTACGAGCAGTACTTC
TRBV29-1	NA	TRBD2	TRBJ2-3	CSVGLAGGTDTQYF	TGCAGCGTTGGACTAGCGGGAGGGACAGATACGCAGTATTTT
TRBV18	once	NA	TRBJ2-3	CASSPRGAGDTDTQYF	TGTGCCAGCTCACCACGAGGGGCAGGTGACACAGATACGCAGTATTTT
TRBV7-2	NA	NA	TRBJ1-1	CASSLVGKGLTEAFF	TGTGCCAGCAGCTTAGTCGGTAAGGGACTCACTGAAGCTTTCTTT
TRBV4-3	NA	TRBD2	TRBJ2-7	CASSQQAGGSDEQYF	TGCGCCAGCAGCCAGCAAGCGGGAGGGTCGGACGAGCAGTACTTC
TRBV27	NA	TRBD1	TRBJ1-2	CASTLTSDRGPPNYGYTF	TGTGCCAGCACCCTAACCTCGGACAGGGGCCCCCCTAACTATGGCTACACCTTC
TRBV23-1	NA	NA	TRBJ2-7	CAILRTSYEQYF	TGCGCTATCCTCCGGACCTCCTACGAGCAGTACTTC
TRBV19	NA	NA	TRBJ2-7	CASSISAVSYEQYF	TGTGCCAGTAGTATTTCCGCAGTGAGCTACGAGCAGTACTTC
TRBV6-2/TRBV6-3	few	NA	TRBJ2-7	CASSHTYEQYF	TGTGCCAGCAGCCACACATACGAGCAGTACTTC
TRBV4-1	NA	NA	TRBJ1-3	CASSHRGTSSGNTIYF	TGCGCCAGCAGCCATAGGGGGACTAGCTCTGGAAACACCATATATTTT
TRBV3-1/TRBV3-2	NA	NA	TRBJ2-5	CASSHGAPETQYF	TGTGCCAGCAGCCACGGGGCCCCCGAGACCCAGTACTTC
TRBV16	NA	NA	TRBJ1-2	CASSQSWDSYGYTF	TGTGCCAGCAGCCAATCTTGGGACTCCTATGGCTACACCTTC
TRBV6-5	NA	NA	TRBJ1-2	CASSQSRVRGYTF	TGTGCCAGCAGTCAATCCCGGGTTCGGGGCTACACCTTC